What follows are 31 T cell receptor beta chains derived from one specimen sequenced in a study of cytomegalovirus exposure and HLA in healthy donors. The PCR was carried out with 60 Vbeta primers and 13 Jbeta primers. TCRdb's copy holds only in-frame clones and misses some; the assay was immunoSEQ multiplex PCR. The repertoire holds about 110,000 clones, with about four fifths as singletons. Input material: PBMCs. The receptors were sampled from a man between 25 and 39 years old in good health and CMV-seropositive.

In the case of this clone: A read error may produce the germline difference seen at one junction end. The chain is built from TRBV29-1 and TRBJ1-1; D remains ambiguous. Germline-derived CDR1 and CDR2 are SQVTM and ANQGSEA. CDR3 length: 12 residues. The CDR3 sequence: CSVDLQNSEAFF. In nucleotides, the CDR3 is TGCAGCGTTGACCTACAGAACTCTGAAGCTTTCTTT.

This clone showed up just once. This chain connects TRBV7-6 to TRBJ2-5; D gene ambiguous. Germline-derived CDR1 and CDR2 are SGHVS and FNYEAQ. The CDR3 length is 12 residues. Deletions cut 5 bases from V and 5 bases from J, with 9 bases between. The CDR3 is CASSPTLETQYF. The CDR3 nucleotides read TGTGCCAGCAGCCCCACTCTCGAGACCCAGTACTTC.

The rearrangement links TRBV5-1 to TRBJ1-2; 9 bases align to TRBD1. The V gene end was trimmed by 0 bases and the J gene end by 8 bases; junction bases not matched to a gene: 14. The CDR3 contains 17 residues. CDR1 and CDR2 from the germline V gene are SGHRS and YFSETQ. Written as DNA, the CDR3 is TGCGCCAGCAGCTTGGGATCGGCCACAGGGGGCGCGGGGGGCTACACCTTC. This encodes CASSLGSATGGAGGYTF. The complete variable domain, with remaining parts taken from reference TRBV5-1 and TRBJ1-2, reads KAGVTQTPRYLIKTRGQQVTLSCSPISGHRSVSWYQQTPGQGLQFLFEYFSETQRNKGNFPGRFSGRQFSNSRSEMNVSTLELGDSALYLCASSLGSATGGAGGYTFGSGTRLTVV.

This chain joins TRBV5-1 and TRBJ2-3; TRBD2 agrees at 11 bases. This CDR3 has 16 residues. The trim removed 0 bases at V and 2 bases at J, leaving 2 bases unmatched. The V gene's germline CDR1 is SGHRS and CDR2 YFSETQ. The CDR3 here is CASSLVAGGPTDTQYF. The DNA of the CDR3 is TGCGCCAGCAGCTTGGTAGCGGGGGGGCCCACAGATACGCAGTATTTT.

This chain connects TRBV29-1 to TRBJ2-2, with a tentative D call TRBD1 (6 bases). This CDR3 region has 15 residues. Looked up from germline, CDR1 is SQVTM and CDR2 is ANQGSEA. V dropped 7 bases and J dropped 2 bases, with 17 bases sitting between them. This chain's CDR3 is CSAGGQSINTGELFF. CDR3 sequence (DNA): TGCAGCGCCGGTGGACAGAGCATAAACACCGGGGAGCTGTTTTTT.

The chain carries TRBV15 and TRBJ1-1; 8 nucleotides align to TRBD1. With V trimmed by 5 bases and J by 4 bases, 15 bases remained unmatched. This CDR3 has 17 amino acids. Germline CDR1 LNHNV, CDR2 YYDKDF (reference sequence). The CDR3 region has the DNA TGTGCCACCAGCTCAAGTCAGGGGGCGGGATGGGTCACTGAAGCTTTCTTT. This sequence encodes CATSSSQGAGWVTEAFF.

The rearrangement links TRBV5-1 to TRBJ2-7, with a possible D match to TRBD2 (6 bases). CDR1 and CDR2 from the germline V gene are SGHRS and YFSETQ. The CDR3 consists of 14 residues. The ends were cut back, 4 bases at V and 3 bases at J, with 14 bases in the middle. In DNA form, the CDR3 reads TGCGCCAGCAGCCCCGGGACTCCTCTCTACGAGCAGTACTTC. It yields the protein CASSPGTPLYEQYF.

The chain joins TRBV7-7 to TRBJ2-5, with D possibly matching TRBD2 (5 bases). CDR3 length equals 14 residues. Trimming shortened V by 5 bases and J by 2 bases, and 12 bases separated the two germline ends. Germline assignment: CDR1 SSHAT and CDR2 FNYEAQ (reference sequence). Written as DNA, the CDR3 is TGTGCCAGCAGCAACTGGACTTGGCAAGAGACCCAGTACTTC. It yields the protein CASSNWTWQETQYF.

This chain joins TRBV5-1 and TRBJ2-1; D ambiguous. The CDR3 loop spans 12 amino acids. CDR1 and CDR2 (germline): SGHRS, YFSETQ. V was trimmed by 4 bases and J by 9 bases, leaving 11 bases between them. DNA of the CDR3: TGCGCCAGCAGCCCAGAGCACAGTGAGCAGTTCTTC. Amino acid sequence: CASSPEHSEQFF.

The table lists this clone with a count of one. This CDR3 is CASSAETGGYSGNTIYF. In nucleotides, the CDR3 is TGTGCCAGCAGTGCCGAGACGGGGGGTTACTCTGGAAACACCATATATTTT. The gene calls are TRBV6-1 and TRBJ1-3; TRBD1 might be the D (5 bases). Trimming cost V 4 bases and J 0 bases, with 16 bases left between them. The CDR3 sequence is 17 residues long. Germline V CDR1 and CDR2: MNHNS, SASEGT.

The chain has TRBV10-3 and TRBJ2-1; tentative D call: TRBD1 (5 bases). CDR1 and CDR2 from the germline V gene are ENHRY and SYGVKD. V was pared by 0 bases and J by 3 bases, with 9 bases between. The CDR3 is made up of 15 amino acids. CDR3: CAISESDRNYNEQFF. In DNA form, the CDR3 reads TGTGCCATCAGTGAGTCTGACAGAAACTACAATGAGCAGTTCTTC.

Points on this clone: Sequence at one end of the junction differs from germline and may be a read error. J is TRBJ1-6 and V is TRBV7-9; D unclear. CDR3 size: 12 residues. Looked up from germline, CDR1 is SEHNR and CDR2 is FQNEAQ (reference sequence). The CDR3 region is CSSSPGSSPLHF. DNA for the CDR3: TGTTCCAGCAGCCCCGGTAGTTCACCCCTCCACTTT.

The V and J genes are TRBV5-6 and TRBJ2-7; no reliable D call. The CDR3 runs to 14 residues. V lost 1 base, J lost 3 bases, and 11 bases lay in between. Germline V gene sequence: CDR1 SGHDT, CDR2 YYEEEE. The CDR3 nucleotides are TGTGCCAGCAGCTTGAAAACCAGTCGCTACGAGCAGTACTTC. This sequence encodes CASSLKTSRYEQYF.

The rearrangement joins TRBV19 to TRBJ1-5; D is possibly TRBD1 (6 bases). The CDR3 loop spans 12 amino acids. Trimming removed 7 bases at V and 7 bases at J, with 11 bases between. Germline V gives CDR1 LNHDA, CDR2 SQIVND (reference sequence). This CDR3 reads CASKERGQPQHF. The CDR3 coding sequence is TGTGCCAGTAAAGAAAGGGGGCAGCCCCAGCATTTT. The variable domain in full, with the rest retrieved from reference TRBV19 and TRBJ1-5, is DGGITQSPKYLFRKEGQNVTLSCEQNLNHDAMYWYRQDPGQGLRLIYYSQIVNDFQKGDIAEGYSVSREKKESFPLTVTSAQKNPTAFYLCASKERGQPQHFGDGTRLSIL.

This clone was seen a single time. This chain uses TRBV12-2 with TRBJ1-6. TRBV12-2 is a recognized pseudogene. The CDR3 contains 14 residues. CDR3 nucleotide sequence: TGTGCAAGTCGCTTAGGCCGGGGAAATTCACCCCTCCACTTT. The encoded protein is CASRLGRGNSPLHF.

This CDR3 reads CASSPGQGHHEQYF. CDR3 sequence (DNA): TGTGCCAGCAGCCCCGGACAGGGGCACCACGAGCAGTACTTC. The J gene is TRBJ2-7, the V gene TRBV7-2; the match to TRBD1 covers 9 bases. V lost 5 bases and J lost 5; bases outside the gene matches: 7. The CDR3 spans 14 residues. Germline assignment: CDR1 SGHTA and CDR2 FQGNSA.

The chain couples TRBV9 to TRBJ2-7; 8 bases match TRBD1. The CDR3 covers 14 residues. After removal of 4 bases from V and 5 bases from J, the junction contained 8 bases not matched to a gene. CDR1 and CDR2 from the germline V gene are SGDLS and YYNGEE. The chain's CDR3 is CASSPLGQADEQYF. Here the CDR3 DNA reads TGTGCCAGCAGCCCTCTGGGACAGGCCGACGAGCAGTACTTC.

The chain uses TRBV18 and TRBJ2-7; 7 bases map to TRBD2. V trimming: 2 bases; J trimming: 6 bases; junction bases outside the gene matches: 10. CDR1 is KGHSH, CDR2 LQKENI, per germline. This CDR3 is built from 15 residues. CDR3 bases: TGTGCCAGCTCACCAAACGGGGGGACCCCTGGCGAGCAGTACTTC. This gives the protein CASSPNGGTPGEQYF.

The chain carries TRBV7-2 and TRBJ2-1; 7 positions match TRBD1. The germline CDR1 and CDR2 sequences are SGHTA and FQGNSA. This CDR3 is built from 13 residues. Losses at the gene ends were 4 bases for V and 6 bases for J; bases not matched to a gene: 3. CDR3 sequence: CASSSYRGNEQFF. CDR3 sequence (DNA): TGTGCCAGCAGCTCCTACAGGGGCAATGAGCAGTTCTTC.

The chain combines TRBV6-5 with TRBJ1-1; 9 nucleotides line up with TRBD1. CDR3 size: 14 residues. V lost 6 bases to trimming and J lost 5 bases; unmatched junction nucleotides: 7. Germline CDR1 reads MNHEY; CDR2 reads SVGAGI. In DNA form, the CDR3 reads TGTGCCAGCAGCTTGACAGGGACAGGGACTGAAGCTTTCTTT. Translation: CASSLTGTGTEAFF.

This clone was counted between two and nine times. V usage is TRBV10-3 and J usage is TRBJ1-1; 7 bases line up with TRBD1. Germline CDR1 ENHRY, CDR2 SYGVKD. The CDR3 runs to 15 residues. V shed 2 bases, J shed 5 bases, and the junction held 8 bases outside the gene matches. The CDR3 nucleotides read TGTGCCATCAGTGAGAAGGGTAAGGGGGCTACTGAAGCTTTCTTT. It translates to CAISEKGKGATEAFF.

The gene calls are TRBV11-2 and TRBJ2-5; possibly TRBD1 for D (5 bases). TRBJ2-7 matches the DNA end more closely, so the J call is doubtful. The CDR3 totals 15 residues. The germline gives CDR1 SGHAT, CDR2 FQNNGV. The CDR3 is CASSLDLVGDYEQYF. DNA for the CDR3: TGTGCCAGCAGCTTAGATCTGGTAGGGGACTACGAGCAGTACTTC.

The rearrangement uses TRBV7-9 and TRBJ1-4; D possibly corresponds to TRBD1 (5 bases). There are 18 residues in the CDR3. Germline assignment: CDR1 SEHNR and CDR2 FQNEAQ (reference sequence). With 2 bases removed from V and 0 bases from J, the gap between germline ends came to 16 bases. The CDR3 loop reads CASSLKRGWGATNEKLFF. The CDR3 DNA follows: TGTGCCAGCAGCTTAAAAAGGGGATGGGGTGCAACTAATGAAAAACTGTTTTTT.

V and J are TRBV7-9 and TRBJ2-1, with a weak D call TRBD2 (6 bases). This CDR3 is built from 14 residues. With 2 bases removed from V and 9 bases from J, the gap between germline ends came to 14 bases. Germline loops: CDR1 SEHNR, CDR2 FQNEAQ (reference sequence). In DNA form, the CDR3 reads TGTGCCAGCAGCTTATGGCGGGACTCGGGTGAGCAGTTCTTC. Encoded protein: CASSLWRDSGEQFF.

The V and J genes are TRBV5-1 and TRBJ1-6, with 7 bases matching TRBD1. Germline V lookup: CDR1 SGHRS, CDR2 YFSETQ. The CDR3 is 14 residues long. The ends lost 0 bases at V and 8 bases at J; junction bases unmatched: 2. The CDR3 region has the DNA TGCGCCAGCAGCTTGGGGCAGGGGGATTCACCCCTCCACTTT. This translates into CASSLGQGDSPLHF. Full variable domain (rest looked up from reference TRBV5-1 and TRBJ1-6): KAGVTQTPRYLIKTRGQQVTLSCSPISGHRSVSWYQQTPGQGLQFLFEYFSETQRNKGNFPGRFSGRQFSNSRSEMNVSTLELGDSALYLCASSLGQGDSPLHFGNGTRLTVT.

This clone was counted a few times. The chain employs TRBV9 and TRBJ2-3; the D gene is possibly TRBD1 (6 bases). This CDR3 is built from 14 residues. Germline loops: CDR1 SGDLS, CDR2 YYNGEE. Trimming left V 4 bases short and J 4 bases short, with 13 bases between. The CDR3 DNA sequence: TGTGCCAGCAGCCCCATGGGGGCATCAGATACGCAGTATTTT. Amino acid sequence: CASSPMGASDTQYF.

This chain links TRBV12-5 with TRBJ2-7, with D possibly matching TRBD2 (6 bases). From germline, CDR1 is LGHNT and CDR2 FRNRAP. V shed 11 bases and J shed 2 bases, with 19 bases lying between them. This CDR3 contains 14 residues. For the CDR3, the DNA is TGTGCTGGGAGAGACTCCGGGGGAACCTACGAGCAGTACTTC. Its translation: CAGRDSGGTYEQYF.

V and J are TRBV7-9 and TRBJ1-1, with 8 bases fitting TRBD1. CDR3 size: 14 residues. Germline CDR1 reads SEHNR; CDR2 reads FQNEAQ (reference sequence). V lost 5 bases to trimming and J lost 4 bases; unmatched junction nucleotides: 6. This CDR3 is CASSRTGRVTEAFF. The CDR3 DNA follows: TGTGCCAGCAGCCGGACAGGGAGAGTCACTGAAGCTTTCTTT.

This clone was found a few times. This rearrangement joins TRBV29-1 to TRBJ2-7; the D gene is possibly TRBD2 (6 bases). There are 12 residues in the CDR3. Germline V lookup: CDR1 SQVTM, CDR2 ANQGSEA. The CDR3 DNA follows: TGCAGAACTGAGCGGGTGTATTACGAGCAGTACTTC. It yields the protein CRTERVYYEQYF.

This clone has just one count. The rearrangement uses TRBV4-1 and TRBJ2-1, with TRBD2 matching over 11 bases. Per the germline V gene, CDR1 is MGHRA and CDR2 is YSYEKL. V lost 1 base, J lost 4 bases, and 9 bases stayed unmatched. The CDR3 length is 18 residues. The CDR3, as DNA: TGCGCCAGCAGCCAAGGTTCGGTAGCGGGGGGGCCGTACAATGAGCAGTTCTTC. It specifies CASSQGSVAGGPYNEQFF.

CDR3 DNA: TGTGCCAGCAGCCCTAGCTCCTACAATGAGCAGTTCTTC. Translating it yields CASSPSSYNEQFF. The chain recombines TRBV5-5 with TRBJ2-1, with unresolved D. CDR3 length: 13 amino acids. Deletions cut 4 bases from V and 0 bases from J, with 5 bases between. The germline gives CDR1 SGHKS, CDR2 YYEKEE (reference sequence).